The sequence of this TCR beta chain was determined in a study of long-term antiretroviral therapy in people with HIV. Study context: About a decade before 2015, the earliest samples were taken when ART was typically delayed. Notes on the study in general: HIV repertoires spanned narrower CDR3 length ranges than controls. Even long-term ART left TRB diversity below transplant donor controls, despite gains.

Samples held roughly 0.95-10 million cryopreserved PBMC before DNA extraction. This clone has just one count. Its antigen is currently unknown. V lost 7 bases to trimming and J lost 3 bases, with 18 bases between them. Per germline, CDR1 MNHNS and CDR2 SASEGT. The CDR3 runs 15 residues. Run at survey level, the immunoSEQ assay was version v3.0. The repertoire was sequenced with immunoSEQ multiplex PCR; TCRdb's copy has only in-frame clones and lacks some. The data contain about 25,000 clones, 80% to 85% of them seen just once; the ten biggest clones take up roughly 15%. The receptor's source is a woman in her late teens or twenties with HIV. The sample was unsorted PBMCs, taken at the start of antiretroviral therapy, before treatment. The chain is built from TRBV6-1 and TRBJ1-2; TRBD1 might be the D (5 bases). The CDR3 sequence is CASILGQGVDYGYTF. DNA of the CDR3: TGTGCCAGCATACTTGGGCAGGGCGTTGACTATGGCTACACCTTC.